The 17 T cell receptor beta chains listed next were all sequenced from one sample in a study of vaccination and CD4 T cells after COVID-19. At the Johns Hopkins FTIC core, DNA taken from cultured CD4+ T cells was sequenced by way of the Oncomine TCR Beta short-read assay. The genomic DNA was obtained from cultured CD4+ T cells by extraction with the QIAamp micro DNA kit. TCRdb reprocessed the PCR reads via MiXCR and lists one record per CDR3 protein. This sample carries some 9,100 distinct CDR3 sequences, 34% of them seen once, and the ten largest clones take less than 20%. Their antigens remain unidentified. The treatment denotes: approximately 9-day PBMC culture with coronavirus spike peptide pools or control peptides (ViraFEST assay). The unexposed donor's CD4+ T cells were collected before the COVID-19 pandemic (2011-2018). Sequencing was done on a sample of CD4+ T cells from blood, cultured in vitro. All receptors come from a human donor in good health.

Only a few counts were recorded for this clonotype. J is TRBJ2-7 and V is TRBV10-3; TRBD2 matches at 7 bases. Trimming removed 10 bases from V and 0 bases from J; junction bases left unmatched: 9. Germline V gives CDR1 ENHRY, CDR2 SYGVKD. This CDR3 is built from 14 residues. The DNA for the CDR3 is TGTGCCACCTTTTCTAGCGGATCCTCCTACGAGCAGTACTTC. It specifies CATFSSGSSYEQYF.

The chain carries TRBV5-6 and TRBJ2-3; TRBD2 matches at 10 bases. CDR1 and CDR2 from the germline V gene are SGHDT and YYEEEE. This CDR3 spans 15 amino acids. After removal of 2 bases from V and 2 bases from J, the junction contained 2 bases not matched to a gene. The CDR3 nucleotides are TGTGCCAGCAGCTTAGGACTAGCGGCCACAGATACGCAGTATTTT. This codes for CASSLGLAATDTQYF.

The chain has TRBV29-1 and TRBJ1-1, with 7 bases aligning to TRBD1. V was clipped by 6 bases and J by 2 bases; unmatched bases: 9. The CDR3 sequence is 14 residues long. Germline V gives CDR1 SQVTM, CDR2 ANQGSEA. CDR3 DNA sequence: TGCAGCGTCCTTCCCCGACAGGGAAACACTGAAGCTTTCTTT. Translated, it gives CSVLPRQGNTEAFF.

The J gene is TRBJ1-4, the V gene TRBV4-2, with a weak D call TRBD1 (5 bases). The CDR3 extends over 15 amino acids. Trimming took 0 bases from V and 6 from J, leaving 11 bases between them. Germline V lookup: CDR1 LGHNA, CDR2 YNFKEQ. The CDR3 sequence is CASSQEGRGDEKLFF. The CDR3 nucleotides are TGTGCCAGCAGCCAAGAGGGAAGAGGGGATGAAAAACTGTTTTTT.

The V call is TRBV7-3, the J call TRBJ2-1; possible D gene TRBD2, 6 bases. Germline V lookup: CDR1 SGHTA, CDR2 FQGTGA. Trimming took off 1 base at V and 4 bases at J, with 11 bases between the two ends. The CDR3 is 15 amino acids. CDR3 sequence reads: CASSLKASAYNEQFF. For the CDR3, the DNA is TGTGCCAGCAGCTTAAAGGCTAGCGCTTACAATGAGCAGTTCTTC.

The chain couples TRBV25-1 to TRBJ2-7, with TRBD1 as a possible D gene (6 bases). Germline V gene data show CDR1 as MGHDK and CDR2 as SYGVNS. Deletions cut 5 bases from V and 1 base from J, with 12 bases between. CDR3 size: 14 residues. CDR3 DNA sequence: TGTGCCAGCAGTCAGGGGCAAACTTCCTACGAGCAGTACTTC. This translates into CASSQGQTSYEQYF.

This clonotype was detected only a few times. This chain links TRBV21-1 with TRBJ2-7; the table's D gene call, TRBD1, was not cross checked with the DNA. TRBV21-1 is recorded as a pseudogene. The CDR3 covers 15 residues. DNA for the CDR3: TGTGCCAGCAGCCTTTGGGGACACCTCCTCTACGAGCAGTACTTC. It codes for CASSLWGHLLYEQYF.

The chain recombines TRBV6-5 with TRBJ2-6; D possibly corresponds to TRBD2 (5 bases). The CDR3 extends over 17 amino acids. The V gene lost 2 bases and the J gene lost 0 bases, with 11 bases spanning the gap. In germline, CDR1 is MNHEY, CDR2 SVGAGI. The CDR3: CASSYGERLSGANVLTF. CDR3 bases: TGTGCCAGCAGTTACGGTGAGCGGCTCTCTGGGGCCAACGTCCTGACTTTC.

This clonotype was observed a handful of times. The V and J genes are TRBV20-1 and TRBJ2-3; 9 positions agree with TRBD1. The CDR3 runs 12 residues. From germline, CDR1 is DFQATT and CDR2 SNEGSKA (reference sequence). The V gene end was trimmed by 6 bases and the J gene end by 4 bases; junction bases not matched to a gene: 2. In DNA, the CDR3 is TGCAGTGCGGGACAGGGTTCAGATACGCAGTATTTT. Amino acid sequence: CSAGQGSDTQYF.

A few counts support this clonotype. The rearrangement uses TRBV7-2 and TRBJ2-5; 9 nucleotides align to TRBD2. CDR3 length: 15 amino acids. With 7 bases clipped from V and 4 bases from J, the junction kept 10 bases outside the gene matches. The germline CDR1 and CDR2 sequences are SGHTA and FQGNSA. CDR3 in DNA: TGTGCCAGCACCGTCATAGCGGGAGCCCTAGAGACCCAGTACTTC. It codes for CASTVIAGALETQYF.

The CDR3 reads CSADEDRGFLWGTEAFF. The CDR3 region has the DNA TGCAGTGCAGATGAAGACAGGGGCTTTCTCTGGGGCACTGAAGCTTTCTTT. The J gene is TRBJ1-1, the V gene TRBV20-1; 8 bases map to TRBD1. The CDR3 extends over 17 amino acids. Germline V gene lookup returns CDR1 DFQATT and CDR2 SNEGSKA (reference sequence). J lost 4 bases, V lost 6 bases, and 19 bases had no gene match.

This clonotype is a singleton in its sample. The rearrangement links TRBV9 to TRBJ1-1, with 7 positions matching TRBD1. Germline CDR1 and CDR2: SGDLS and YYNGEE. The CDR3 sequence is 15 residues long. V lost 0 bases, J lost 1 base, and 3 bases stayed unmatched. DNA for the CDR3: TGTGCCAGCAGCGTAGAGGGGGCCGGGAACACTGAAGCTTTCTTT. Its translation is CASSVEGAGNTEAFF.

This chain joins TRBV6-1 and TRBJ2-3, with TRBD2 matching over 15 bases. After removal of 7 bases from V and 1 base from J, the junction contained 9 bases not matched to a gene. CDR1 is MNHNS, CDR2 SASEGT, per germline. The CDR3 is 18 amino acids. This CDR3 reads CASTQGTSGRWGTDTQYF. The DNA of the CDR3 is TGTGCCAGCACCCAAGGGACTAGCGGGAGGTGGGGCACAGATACGCAGTATTTT.

This clonotype was found a few times. The chain employs TRBV7-2 and TRBJ1-2; D might be TRBD1 (5 bases). Between the trimmed V and J ends, which lost 1 base and 0 bases, there was a span of 15 bases. Germline loops: CDR1 SGHTA, CDR2 FQGNSA. There are 17 residues in the CDR3. CDR3 nucleotides: TGTGCCAGCAGCTTAGTCCCCACAGGCCTAGCTAACTATGGCTACACCTTC. Translating gives CASSLVPTGLANYGYTF.

With regard to this clonotype: A much larger clone differs from this one at a single base, so this may be a read error. The CDR3 is CASSSGQGTYGHTF. The CDR3, as DNA: TGTGCCAGCAGCTCGGGACAGGGGACCTATGGCCACACCTTC. The chain combines TRBV7-2 with TRBJ1-2; 10 bases map to TRBD1. Germline V gives CDR1 SGHTA, CDR2 FQGNSA. The CDR3 is made up of 14 amino acids.

The V and J genes are TRBV5-1 and TRBJ2-5; no firm D call. The CDR3 totals 14 residues. The germline V gene has CDR1 SGHRS and CDR2 YFSETQ. Trimming removed 4 bases from V and 5 bases from J, with 15 bases in between. The CDR3 DNA reads as TGCGCCAGCAGCACCGGTCAGGCCGGGGAGACCCAGTACTTC. It is translated as CASSTGQAGETQYF. Using reference TRBV5-1 and TRBJ2-5 for the parts outside the CDR3, the full variable domain is KAGVTQTPRYLIKTRGQQVTLSCSPISGHRSVSWYQQTPGQGLQFLFEYFSETQRNKGNFPGRFSGRQFSNSRSEMNVSTLELGDSALYLCASSTGQAGETQYFGPGTRLLVL.

A few counts support this clonotype. The rearrangement links TRBV7-2 to TRBJ1-2, with D possibly TRBD1 on 5 matching bases. The CDR3 has 15 residues. Trimming stripped 1 base from V and 8 bases from J, with 17 bases between. Looked up from germline, CDR1 is SGHTA and CDR2 is FQGNSA. The CDR3 DNA reads as TGTGCCAGCAGCTTAGTCTCGGCGGGGGGGAGCGGCTACACCTTC. This gives the protein CASSLVSAGGSGYTF.